This TCR beta chain was found in a study of immune characterization of retroperitoneal liposarcoma. TCRdb itself ran the PCR reads through MiXCR, one entry per CDR3 protein. Of approximately 11,000 distinct CDR3 sequences in the sample, 50% are singletons; the top ten hold about 10%. Looked up from germline, CDR1 is SGHVS and CDR2 is FQNEAQ. This CDR3 is 15 amino acids long. This sequence was found in a female donor with retroperitoneal liposarcoma. J is TRBJ2-1 and V is TRBV7-8; 11 positions agree with TRBD2. The DNA end lines up better with TRBJ2-7; the J call may be wrong. Sequencing was done on a sample of tumor tissue. DNA of the CDR3: TGTGCCAGCAGCGCAGGGACTAGCGGAACCTACGAGCAGTACTTC. Protein sequence: CASSAGTSGTYEQYF.